These T cell receptor beta chains were read from a single sample in a study of blood T cells in healthy people across ages. TCRdb fed the 5' RACE reads into MiXCR, producing one record per CDR3 protein. The data show about 1.6 million distinct CDR3 sequences, about 35% seen once. Material for sequencing was blood. The receptors here all came from a woman under 40 in good health. CDR3s include the opening cysteine and the closing phenylalanine or tryptophan. The D gene is left open where the match is weak. Size values are once, few and many counts, or a class for expanded clones, and some rows have none.

.	few	TRBV20-1	TRBJ1-1	TGCAGTGCTAGGGACAGCGATAGGATGAACACTGAAGCTTTCTTT	CSARDSDRMNTEAFF
TRBD2	.	TRBV9	TRBJ2-7	TGTGCCAGCAGCACAGCGGGGGACTACGAGCAGTACTTC	CASSTAGDYEQYF
TRBD2	.	TRBV7-9	TRBJ2-1	TGTGCCAGCAGCTTTGGTCATCTAGCGGGGGTCGGGGCTGAGCAGTTCTTC	CASSFGHLAGVGAEQFF
TRBD2	many	TRBV6-2/TRBV6-3	TRBJ2-7	TGTGCCAGCAGTGAAGTAGCGGGGACCTACGAGCAGTACTTC	CASSEVAGTYEQYF
.	.	TRBV18	TRBJ1-3	TGTGCCAGCTCACCAGGACAGTGGGACACCATATATTTT	CASSPGQWDTIYF
.	many	TRBV5-1	TRBJ2-7	TGCGCCAGCAGCATACAGGGCTACGAGCAGTACTTC	CASSIQGYEQYF
TRBD1	many	TRBV29-1	TRBJ2-7	TGCAGCGTCTCCGGGACAGAAATCTACGAGCAGTACTTC	CSVSGTEIYEQYF
.	.	TRBV7-3	TRBJ2-5	TGTGCCAGCGGCCCGGGGAACCAAGAGACCCAGTACTTC	CASGPGNQETQYF
TRBD2	few	TRBV6-5	TRBJ2-3	TGTGCCAGCAGTTACGGGGATAGCGGGAGGGCGGCAGATACGCAGTATTTT	CASSYGDSGRAADTQYF
.	.	TRBV27	TRBJ2-5	TGTGCCAGCAGTAAGATGGGATTTGAGACCCAGTACTTC	CASSKMGFETQYF
.	few	TRBV7-3	TRBJ2-1	TGTGCCAGCAGCCCGAACTCCGGTTCCGCTTTCAATGAGCAGTTCTTC	CASSPNSGSAFNEQFF
.	.	TRBV3-1	TRBJ2-1	TGTGCCAGCAGCCAAGACCGCGTTATGGGGGTCCAGTTCTTC	CASSQDRVMGVQFF
.	.	TRBV5-1	TRBJ1-5	TGCGCCAGCAGCTTCTCGGGGAATAGCAATCAGCCCCAGCATTTT	CASSFSGNSNQPQHF
TRBD1	.	TRBV5-1	TRBJ1-4	TGCGCCAGCAGCTACGGGACAGATAATGAAAAACTGTTTTTT	CASSYGTDNEKLFF
.	few	TRBV4-1	TRBJ2-7	TGCGCCAGCAGCCATACCGGCGGCAGTCCCTACGAGCAGTACTTC	CASSHTGGSPYEQYF
.	.	TRBV11-2	TRBJ2-1	TGTGCCAGCAGCTTCCTGGCCGGGACATCCAAGGCGAATGAGCAGTTCTTC	CASSFLAGTSKANEQFF
.	few	TRBV6-5	TRBJ2-3	TGTGCCAGCAGTAAGGACCCGAGCACAGATACGCAGTATTTT	CASSKDPSTDTQYF
TRBD2	few	TRBV20-1	TRBJ2-1	TGCAGTGCTAGAGAGGTAGCGGGAGGGCATATACCCTCCTACAATGAGCAGTTCTTC	CSAREVAGGHIPSYNEQFF
TRBD2	.	TRBV5-1	TRBJ2-7	TGCGCCAGCAGCTCCATCCTGGGACTAGCGGATTACGAGCAGTACTTC	CASSSILGLADYEQYF
TRBD2	many	TRBV20-1	TRBJ2-3	TGCAGTGCTAGGGCTGCGGGGGGGTGGAGGGGCACAGATACGCAGTATTTT	CSARAAGGWRGTDTQYF
.	.	TRBV3-1	TRBJ2-3	TGTGCCAGCAGCCCCCTCGTGGAGTTCGGGGCAGATACGCAGTATTTT	CASSPLVEFGADTQYF
.	.	TRBV13	TRBJ2-5	TGTGCCAGCAGCCCTCGGACAGACACAAGGCAAGAGACCCAGTACTTC	CASSPRTDTRQETQYF
.	.	TRBV9	TRBJ2-1	TGTGCCAGCAGCGTAGGGGAGGGGGCCGCGGGGTACAATGAGCAGTTCTTC	CASSVGEGAAGYNEQFF
.	.	TRBV27	TRBJ1-4	TGTGCCAGCAGTTTCGCCCAGACTAATGAAAAACTGTTTTTT	CASSFAQTNEKLFF
TRBD2	few	TRBV5-1	TRBJ2-1	TGCGCCAGCAGCTCTTTAGCGGGAGGAGACAATGAGCAGTTCTTC	CASSSLAGGDNEQFF
TRBD1	few	TRBV10-3	TRBJ2-3	TGTGCCATCAGTCAAGACAGGGTGGGAAATACGCAGTATTTT	CAISQDRVGNTQYF
.	few	TRBV3-1	TRBJ2-7	TGTGCCAGCAGCCAAGATGGGGTCGGGACCTCCTACGAGCAGTACTTC	CASSQDGVGTSYEQYF
.	few	TRBV20-1	TRBJ2-7	TGCGGTGCTAGAGCGGTCGGCACCTACGAGCAGTACTTC	CGARAVGTYEQYF
TRBD2	many	TRBV6-5	TRBJ2-5	TGTGCCAGCAGCCGTTGGGGGGGGCAAGAGACCCAGTACTTC	CASSRWGGQETQYF
TRBD2	.	TRBV29-1	TRBJ2-3	TGCAGCGCCACTAGCGGGGAGACAGATACGCAGTATTTT	CSATSGETDTQYF